This entry concerns a single TCR beta chain. The antigen is not known. At least 7 million PBMCs were isolated per sample. The V end lost 0 bases, the J end lost 4 bases, and 13 bases lay between the germline ends. CDR3 size: 14 residues. The germline V gene has CDR1 DFQATT and CDR2 SNEGSKA (reference sequence). This entry comes from a study of blood T cells in healthy people across ages. Study outcomes and limitations: Correlation between TCR beta diversity and naive T cell percentage was strong.

A second 7 to 11 cycle PCR used barcoded and J-beta primers. Via MiXCR, TCRdb re-called the 5' RACE reads, giving one row per CDR3 protein. The sample contains fewer than 750,000 distinct CDR3 sequences, around 50% of which appear only once. Sequenced: blood. The chain recombines TRBV20-1 with TRBJ2-7; D not certain. The sequence was collected from a woman of 80 years or more in good health. For the CDR3, the DNA is TGCAGTGCTAGAGATCTACGGGTGGGTTACGAGCAGTACTTC. It codes for CSARDLRVGYEQYF.